The 24 T cell receptor beta chains below were found in one sample sequenced in a study of blood T cell repertoires in COVID-19 (dated by TCRdb to between 2020 and 2021). Library prep was done by the immunoSEQ multiplex PCR assay. This immuneACCESS table, as held by TCRdb, lists in-frame sequences with V and J called but not all clones. Of the missing ones, under half trace to an unresolved V gene in checked studies; the others have no known cause. The sample contains about 110,000 clones, approximately 70% of them found a single time. The ten biggest clones cover 1.5% to 2% of the sample. The sequencing sample was made of peripheral blood. Source of these receptors: a woman aged 40 to 50 with acute or convalescent COVID-19.

This clone was observed a single time. V is TRBV20-1 and J is TRBJ2-3; 10 bases are shared with TRBD2. Germline-derived CDR1 and CDR2 are DFQATT and SNEGSKA (reference sequence). The CDR3 totals 15 residues. J gave up 3 bases and V 3 bases, and 6 bases lay outside the gene matches. CDR3: CSASESGGGTDTQYF. CDR3 nucleotides: TGCAGTGCTAGTGAAAGCGGGGGGGGAACAGATACGCAGTATTTT.

The V gene is TRBV5-6, the J gene TRBJ2-6; no definite D call. Between the trimmed V and J ends, which lost 0 bases and 0 bases, there was a span of 10 bases. The germline V gene encodes CDR1 SGHDT and CDR2 YYEEEE. The CDR3 sequence is 17 residues long. CDR3 amino acids: CASSLARLYSGANVLTF. CDR3 DNA sequence: TGTGCCAGCAGCTTGGCTCGTCTGTACTCTGGGGCCAACGTCCTGACTTTC.

The J gene is TRBJ2-4, the V gene TRBV19, with a possible D match to TRBD1 (7 bases). The CDR3 consists of 14 residues. Trimming shortened V by 6 bases and J by 7 bases, and 16 bases separated the two germline ends. Germline-derived CDR1 and CDR2 are LNHDA and SQIVND (reference sequence). The CDR3 bases are TGTGCCAGTAGCTCAGGGGGGACGGGGAACATTCAGTACTTC. This encodes CASSSGGTGNIQYF.

This chain connects TRBV28 to TRBJ2-7; TRBD1 might be the D (6 bases). This CDR3 is 17 amino acids long. Trimming took 7 bases from V and 3 from J, leaving 25 bases between them. Germline V CDR1 and CDR2: MDHEN, SYDVKM. The CDR3 loop is CASNRAPRQVGGYEQYF. As DNA, the CDR3 is TGTGCCAGCAACCGTGCCCCTCGACAGGTAGGGGGCTACGAGCAGTACTTC.

The V and J genes are TRBV5-3 and TRBJ2-3; TRBD1 might be the D (6 bases). TRBV5-3 is an ORF, and what it does is uncertain. The CDR3 loop spans 15 amino acids. The V end was cut by 0 bases, the J end by 3 bases, with 11 bases between. The CDR3 bases are TGTGCCAGAAGCTTGGCCGACAGGTTTACAGATACGCAGTATTTT. This codes for CARSLADRFTDTQYF.

The chain combines TRBV25-1 with TRBJ1-4; D is unclear. Germline values: CDR1 MGHDK, CDR2 SYGVNS. V was cut by 2 bases and J by 8 bases, with 15 bases left in between. The CDR3 sequence is 15 residues long. This CDR3 is CASSEVSGFEEKLFF. The CDR3 DNA follows: TGTGCCAGCAGTGAAGTATCGGGTTTCGAAGAAAAACTGTTTTTT.

This chain uses TRBV12-5 with TRBJ2-5; a weak D match, TRBD2 (6 bases). The CDR3 runs 15 residues. V was clipped by 7 bases and J by 2 bases, with 17 bases between them. Germline V gene lookup returns CDR1 LGHNT and CDR2 FRNRAP. CDR3 in amino acids: CASAPLAGNQETQYF. The CDR3 DNA reads TGTGCTAGTGCCCCTCTGGCGGGGAATCAAGAGACCCAGTACTTC.

The chain couples TRBV12-5 to TRBJ1-5, with 7 nucleotides matching TRBD1. CDR3 length: 17 amino acids. The germline CDR1 and CDR2 sequences are LGHNT and FRNRAP. V dropped 0 bases and J dropped 2; count of bases not matched to a gene: 7. CDR3 in DNA: TGTGCTAGTGGTTTGGTACGTATAGGGGGCGGCAATCAGCCCCAGCATTTT. This gives the protein CASGLVRIGGGNQPQHF.

The chain employs TRBV7-2 and TRBJ2-7, with a possible D match to TRBD1 (5 bases). Germline CDR1 and CDR2: SGHTA and FQGNSA. This CDR3 is built from 12 residues. With 6 bases removed from V and 8 bases from J, the gap between germline ends came to 14 bases. In nucleotides, the CDR3 is TGTGCCAGCAGTCGACAGATTTCACAGCAGTACTTC. Protein sequence: CASSRQISQQYF. Full variable domain (outside the CDR3, taken from reference TRBV7-2 and TRBJ2-7): GAGVSQSPSNKVTEKGKDVELRCDPISGHTALYWYRQSLGQGLEFLIYFQGNSAPDKSGLPSDRFSAERTGGSVSTLTIQRTQQEDSAVYLCASSRQISQQYFGPGTRLTVT.

This rearrangement joins TRBV25-1 to TRBJ1-5; unclear D gene. V was trimmed by 7 bases and J by 4 bases, leaving 8 bases between them. The CDR3 totals 12 residues. CDR1 and CDR2 (germline): MGHDK, SYGVNS. CDR3 sequence (DNA): TGTGCCAGCAATAACGGGAATCAGCCCCAGCATTTT. Its translation is CASNNGNQPQHF. The whole variable domain, remainder taken from reference TRBV25-1 and TRBJ1-5, is EADIYQTPRYLVIGTGKKITLECSQTMGHDKMYWYQQDPGMELHLIHYSYGVNSTEKGDLSSESTVSRIRTEHFPLTLESARPSHTSQYLCASNNGNQPQHFGDGTRLSIL.

The V call is TRBV2, the J call TRBJ2-5, with D possibly TRBD1 on 5 matching bases. CDR1 is SNHLY and CDR2 is FYNNEI in the germline V gene. The CDR3 runs 12 residues. The ends were cut back, 11 bases at V and 0 bases at J, with 10 bases in the middle. CDR3 sequence (DNA): TGTGCCTCCGCGACAGACCAAGAGACCCAGTACTTC. As protein: CASATDQETQYF.

A remark on this clone: A much more abundant neighbour one base away suggests this may be a read error. Other DNA variants within this sample encode the same CDR3. The chain combines TRBV14 with TRBJ1-1; D might be TRBD1 (6 bases). CDR3 size: 12 residues. CDR1 and CDR2 from the germline V gene are SGHDN and FVKESK. Deletions cut 1 base from V and 11 bases from J, with 11 bases between. CDR3 loop: CASSQGGGLAFF. CDR3 bases: TGTGCCAGCAGCCAAGGGGGGGGGCTCGCTTTCTTT.

This clone came up a few times. This sequence joins TRBV7-9 and TRBJ1-2; 7 bases are shared with TRBD1. This CDR3 comprises 13 residues. Germline V gene lookup returns CDR1 SEHNR and CDR2 FQNEAQ (reference sequence). Trimming at V came to 1 base and at J to 6 bases, leaving 2 bases not matched to a gene. DNA of the CDR3: TGTGCCAGCAGCTTAGAAGGGGGCAATGGCTACACCTTC. This translates into CASSLEGGNGYTF.

The genes are TRBV19 and TRBJ2-3, with 8 nucleotides matching TRBD2. V lost 6 bases and J lost 2; bases outside the gene matches: 7. There are 15 residues in the CDR3. Germline values: CDR1 LNHDA, CDR2 SQIVND (reference sequence). The CDR3 region is CASRLGGGSTDTQYF. CDR3 DNA sequence: TGTGCCAGTAGGCTAGGCGGGGGGTCCACAGATACGCAGTATTTT. Complete variable domain (other parts from reference TRBV19 and TRBJ2-3): DGGITQSPKYLFRKEGQNVTLSCEQNLNHDAMYWYRQDPGQGLRLIYYSQIVNDFQKGDIAEGYSVSREKKESFPLTVTSAQKNPTAFYLCASRLGGGSTDTQYFGPGTRLTVL.

J is TRBJ2-3 and V is TRBV7-3, with D perhaps TRBD2 (5 bases). CDR3 length equals 15 residues. In germline, CDR1 is SGHTA, CDR2 FQGTGA. V lost 5 bases and J lost 11, with 23 bases in between. CDR3: CASSKLLVEEYGQYF. The CDR3 nucleotides read TGTGCCAGCAGCAAGTTATTAGTGGAGGAATATGGGCAGTATTTT.

V gene TRBV2 combines with J gene TRBJ1-1; 7 positions agree with TRBD1. Germline loops: CDR1 SNHLY, CDR2 FYNNEI. After removal of 11 bases from V and 2 bases from J, the junction contained 8 bases not matched to a gene. The CDR3 has 13 amino acids. As DNA, the CDR3 is TGTGCCGGCTCTGGACAGGCAAACACTGAAGCTTTCTTT. It yields the protein CAGSGQANTEAFF.

This rearrangement joins TRBV19 to TRBJ2-5; 8 bases map to TRBD1. This CDR3 spans 14 amino acids. The J segment lost 5 bases and the V segment lost 5 bases, leaving 7 bases of the junction unmatched. Per germline, CDR1 LNHDA and CDR2 SQIVND (reference sequence). The CDR3 coding sequence is TGTGCCAGTAGTCCAGGGACAGGTCGCGAGACCCAGTACTTC. This codes for CASSPGTGRETQYF. The full variable domain, completed using reference TRBV19 and TRBJ2-5, is DGGITQSPKYLFRKEGQNVTLSCEQNLNHDAMYWYRQDPGQGLRLIYYSQIVNDFQKGDIAEGYSVSREKKESFPLTVTSAQKNPTAFYLCASSPGTGRETQYFGPGTRLLVL.

Ten or more counts support this clone. The chain couples TRBV27 to TRBJ1-6; the D is unclear. This CDR3 is 14 amino acids long. Deletions cut 3 bases from V and 7 bases from J, with 10 bases between. In germline, CDR1 is MNHEY, CDR2 SMNVEV (reference sequence). CDR3 DNA sequence: TGTGCCAGCAGTTTCTTACAGCTGAATTCACCCCTCCACTTT. It specifies CASSFLQLNSPLHF.

The CDR3 DNA follows: TGTGCCAGCTCCGGGACTAGGCGGGCAGATACGCAGTATTTT. Its translation is CASSGTRRADTQYF. The chain links TRBV5-4 to TRBJ2-3, with 8 bases aligning to TRBD2. There are 14 residues in the CDR3. Germline V lookup: CDR1 SGHNT, CDR2 YYREEE (reference sequence). The ends lost 7 bases at V and 4 bases at J; junction bases unmatched: 8. The full variable domain, with the rest looked up from reference TRBV5-4 and TRBJ2-3, is ETGVTQSPTHLIKTRGQQVTLRCSSQSGHNTVSWYQQALGQGPQFIFQYYREEENGRGNFPPRFSGLQFPNYSSELNVNALELDDSALYLCASSGTRRADTQYFGPGTRLTVL.

The V gene is TRBV19, the J gene TRBJ1-1; D might be TRBD1 (5 bases). Between the trimmed V and J ends, which lost 5 bases and 4 bases, there was a span of 17 bases. This CDR3 region has 15 residues. Germline V gene lookup returns CDR1 LNHDA and CDR2 SQIVND (reference sequence). This CDR3 is CASSLQGVMSTEAFF. CDR3 DNA: TGTGCCAGTAGTCTCCAGGGTGTAATGTCCACTGAAGCTTTCTTT.

The rearrangement joins TRBV29-1 to TRBJ2-7, with D perhaps matching TRBD2 (6 bases). Trimming took 4 bases from V and 3 from J, leaving 10 bases between them. The CDR3 consists of 12 residues. Germline V CDR1 and CDR2: SQVTM, ANQGSEA. CDR3 nucleotides: TGCAGCGTTGCGAGGGGAGGCTACGAGCAGTACTTC. Translated, it gives CSVARGGYEQYF.

V usage is TRBV5-1 and J usage is TRBJ2-3, with 7 bases fitting TRBD2. Germline trimming cut 4 bases from V and 5 bases from J; bases unmatched to any gene: 7. Germline V gives CDR1 SGHRS, CDR2 YFSETQ. The CDR3 extends over 14 amino acids. Written as DNA, the CDR3 is TGCGCCAGCAGCCTGGCTGGCGGGGGAGATACGCAGTATTTT. Translated, it gives CASSLAGGGDTQYF.

The J gene is TRBJ2-5, the V gene TRBV5-6, with TRBD1 matching over 7 bases. The germline V gene encodes CDR1 SGHDT and CDR2 YYEEEE. V trimming: 4 bases; J trimming: 1 base; junction bases outside the gene matches: 4. CDR3 length: 14 residues. CDR3 DNA: TGTGCCAGCAGCCATAGGGGGCTCCAAGAGACCCAGTACTTC. This translates into CASSHRGLQETQYF. The complete variable domain, with remaining parts taken from reference TRBV5-6 and TRBJ2-5, reads DAGVTQSPTHLIKTRGQQVTLRCSPKSGHDTVSWYQQALGQGPQFIFQYYEEEERQRGNFPDRFSGHQFPNYSSELNVNALLLGDSALYLCASSHRGLQETQYFGPGTRLLVL.

In its sample, this clone was seen a few times. The junction differs from germline at one of its ends, possibly a read error. The chain combines TRBV11-2 with TRBJ1-1; no clear D gene. This CDR3 region has 13 residues. Per the germline V gene, CDR1 is SGHAT and CDR2 is FQNNGV. CDR3 residues: CASSLSLNAEAFF. The CDR3 coding sequence is TGTGCCAGCAGCTTGTCACTGAACGCTGAAGCTTTCTTT.